This is a list of T cell receptor beta chains from one sample in a study of T cells in Graves' hyperthyroidism and ophthalmopathy. TCRdb ran MiXCR on the multiplex PCR reads and lists one entry per CDR3 protein. The table records about 560,000 distinct CDR3 sequences, approximately 15% of them present only once. Material for sequencing was blood. The source of these receptors is a woman aged 30 to 39 with Graves' hyperthyroidism. Both conserved end residues are part of each CDR3. A D gene is named only where the DNA matches it firmly. Expanded clones get a size class; other rows say once, few or many, or leave the size out.

size,V,D,J,DNA,CDR3
many,TRBV5-1,TRBD1,TRBJ2-2,TGCGCCAGCAGCTTGGGGACAGGCCTCACCGGGGAGCTGTTTTTT,CASSLGTGLTGELFF
-,TRBV27,-,TRBJ2-1,TGTGCCAGCAGTTTCGGGGGACCTCTAGGGCCAAGGGACAATGAGCAGTTCTTC,CASSFGGPLGPRDNEQFF
few,TRBV9,-,TRBJ2-2,TGTGCCAGCAGCGTAGTCGGCCGGGAGTATTACACCGGGGAGCTGTTTTTT,CASSVVGREYYTGELFF
-,TRBV20-1,-,TRBJ1-6,TGCAGTGCTACCATCGCGCAGGGGCAAAATTCACCCCTCCACTTT,CSATIAQGQNSPLHF
few,TRBV30,-,TRBJ2-7,TGTGCCTGGAAAACTCAGGGGATCGGCGAGCAGTACTTC,CAWKTQGIGEQYF
many,TRBV20-1,-,TRBJ1-1,TGCAGTGCTAGAGGGCTGAACACTGAAGCTTTCTTT,CSARGLNTEAFF
many,TRBV3-1,-,TRBJ2-1,TGTGCCAGCAGCCAAGGTTCCTACAATGAGCAGTTCTTC,CASSQGSYNEQFF
-,TRBV18,TRBD2,TRBJ2-1,TGTGCCAGCTCTCTTCAGGCTAGCGGCAATGAGCAGTTCTTC,CASSLQASGNEQFF
-,TRBV27,-,TRBJ2-1,TGTGCCAGCAGTCCCATAGGGGGTAATGAGCAGTTCTTC,CASSPIGGNEQFF
many,TRBV7-2,TRBD2,TRBJ2-7,TGTGCCAGCAGCCGGACTAGCGGGGACAGGGAGCAGTACTTC,CASSRTSGDREQYF
many,TRBV6-1,-,TRBJ2-1,TGTGCCAGCAGGGAGGGAGTGAGCTACAATGAGCAGTTCTTC,CASREGVSYNEQFF
few,TRBV6-4,-,TRBJ1-5,TGTGCCAGCAGCCACCGCCGGGACCGCGATCAGCCCCAGCATTTT,CASSHRRDRDQPQHF
many,TRBV27,-,TRBJ1-1,TGTGCCAGCAGACGAACAGGGTTTTCGGGGACTGAAGCTTTCTTT,CASRRTGFSGTEAFF
few,TRBV15,TRBD1,TRBJ2-1,TGTGCCACCAGCAGAGATGCAGGGGGCATCTACAATGAGCAGTTCTTC,CATSRDAGGIYNEQFF
many,TRBV3-1,TRBD2,TRBJ2-3,TGTGCCAGCAGCCAAGCGACTAGCGGCACAGATACGCAGTATTTT,CASSQATSGTDTQYF
few,TRBV28,-,TRBJ1-6,TGTGCCAGCAACGCTTATAGTTCACCCCTCCACTTT,CASNAYSSPLHF
many,TRBV30,-,TRBJ1-4,TGTGCCTGGACCAGAGGATTTGCAACTAATGAAAAACTGTTTTTT,CAWTRGFATNEKLFF
few,TRBV30,-,TRBJ1-1,TGTGCCTGGAGTGTACTGGACTCCGCTTTCTTT,CAWSVLDSAFF
few,TRBV3-1,-,TRBJ2-1,TGTGCCAGCAGCCTCGGTCGCGCGGCAGGAGCGAATTACAATGAGCAGTTCTTC,CASSLGRAAGANYNEQFF
many,TRBV7-9,-,TRBJ2-7,TGTGCCAGCAGTTTGGTAACGGGGACCTACGAGCAGTACTTC,CASSLVTGTYEQYF
many,TRBV20-1,TRBD2,TRBJ2-1,TGCAGTGCTGGCACTAGCGGGGCTTACTACAATGAGCAGTTCTTC,CSAGTSGAYYNEQFF
-,TRBV6-5,TRBD2,TRBJ2-1,TGTGCCAGCAGTTACTCGTTGAGCGGGAGGAGTTTTAATGAGCAGTTCTTC,CASSYSLSGRSFNEQFF
many,TRBV18,-,TRBJ2-5,TGTGCCAGCTCACCAAAAAGTGAGACCCAGTACTTC,CASSPKSETQYF
few,TRBV7-9,TRBD1,TRBJ2-6,TGTGCCAGCAGCTTTTCGACAGGGTCTGGGGCCAACGTCCTGACTTTC,CASSFSTGSGANVLTF